Listed below are T cell receptor beta chains from one sample, sequenced in a study of blood T cell repertoires in COVID-19. The data were produced by immunoSEQ multiplex PCR, yet TCRdb's version contains in-frame clones alone and is incomplete. The data hold some 240,000 clones, with approximately 84% observed a single time. Sample: PBMCs or T cells enriched from blood (not recorded which). The receptors derive from a woman aged 50 to 60 who had been exposed to COVID-19. The CDR3 runs from the conserved cysteine through the conserved F or W. D genes are given only for firm matches. Size is stated for part of the rows, as once, few or many counts, or as a class when the clone is expanded.

>TRBJ1-3|.|TRBD1|17|TRBV11-2
CASSPWDRTSSGNTIYF
TGTGCCAGCAGCCCCTGGGACAGGACCAGCTCTGGAAACACCATATATTTT
>TRBJ1-2|.|.|14|TRBV5-1
CASSPMGGPYGYTF
TGCGCCAGCAGCCCGATGGGGGGGCCCTATGGCTACACCTTC
>TRBJ2-3|.|TRBD1|15|TRBV5-1
CASRMDRGSPDTQYF
TGCGCCAGCAGAATGGACAGGGGTTCGCCAGATACGCAGTATTTT
>TRBJ2-1|.|TRBD2|17|TRBV7-9
CASSPPPLLAGDNEQFF
TGTGCCAGCAGCCCCCCACCCCTACTAGCGGGGGACAATGAGCAGTTCTTC
>TRBJ2-1|.|.|14|TRBV6-5
CASRGGTPYNEQFF
TGTGCCTCGCGGGGTGGTACCCCCTACAATGAGCAGTTCTTC
>TRBJ1-2|.|.|13|TRBV18
CASSPGGAFGYTF
TGTGCCAGCTCACCAGGAGGGGCGTTTGGCTACACCTTC
>TRBJ1-1|.|TRBD1|17|TRBV14
CASSLTRGPFGGAEAFF
TGTGCCAGCAGCCTGACCAGGGGGCCCTTTGGGGGTGCTGAAGCTTTCTTT
>TRBJ1-1|.|TRBD1|15|TRBV9
CASSPSTGVITEAFF
TGTGCCAGCAGCCCGTCGACAGGGGTTATCACTGAAGCTTTCTTT
>TRBJ1-4|many|TRBD1|13|TRBV2
CASQDRGEEKLFF
TGTGCCAGCCAGGACAGGGGGGAGGAAAAACTGTTTTTT
>TRBJ1-2|.|TRBD1|14|TRBV6-5
CASSPRGGAKGYTF
TGTGCCAGCAGTCCTAGAGGGGGCGCGAAGGGCTACACCTTC
>TRBJ1-2|.|TRBD1|17|TRBV27
CASSSWAGTGIFYGYTF
TGTGCCAGCAGTAGTTGGGCCGGGACAGGGATATTCTATGGCTACACCTTC
>TRBJ1-4|.|TRBD1|16|TRBV25-1
CASSDPSGQGNEKLFF
TGTGCCAGCAGTGACCCCTCGGGACAGGGGAATGAAAAACTGTTTTTT
>TRBJ1-3|once|.|15|TRBV11-3
CASSLGGSSGNTIYF
TGTGCCAGCAGCTTAGGTGGCAGCTCTGGAAACACCATATATTTT
>TRBJ2-5|.|.|15|TRBV7-9
CASSSGVQGSETQYF
TGTGCCAGCAGCTCAGGCGTGCAGGGGAGCGAGACCCAGTACTTC
>TRBJ1-2|.|TRBD1|17|TRBV12-5
CASGLGPKTGDFLGYTF
TGTGCTAGTGGTTTGGGCCCTAAAACAGGGGATTTTCTGGGCTACACCTTC
>TRBJ1-2|.|.|13|TRBV5-4
CASSLIAGYGYTF
TGTGCCAGCAGCTTAATCGCGGGATATGGCTACACCTTC
>TRBJ1-1|few|.|14|TRBV18
CASSPPSGNTEAFF
TGTGCCAGCTCACCACCTAGCGGGAACACTGAAGCTTTCTTT
>TRBJ1-1|.|TRBD1|17|TRBV4-1
CASSQLGQGRMNTEAFF
TGCGCCAGCAGCCAGTTGGGACAGGGGAGGATGAACACTGAAGCTTTCTTT
>TRBJ1-2|.|TRBD1|15|TRBV18
CASSPSGTDSRGYTF
TGTGCCAGCTCACCATCGGGGACAGACAGCCGGGGCTACACCTTC
>TRBJ1-5|.|.|13|TRBV30
CAWTGRSDQPQHF
TGTGCCTGGACAGGGAGGTCGGATCAGCCCCAGCATTTT
>TRBJ2-7|.|TRBD2|17|TRBV13
CASSLVPLAGGSYEQYF
TGTGCCAGCAGCTTAGTGCCCCTAGCGGGGGGTTCCTACGAGCAGTACTTC
>TRBJ1-2|.|TRBD1|10|TRBV29-1
CSDTGEGYTF
TGCAGCGATACAGGGGAAGGCTACACCTTC
>TRBJ2-3|.|TRBD2|17|TRBV24-1
CATSDPFSGGRTDTQYF
TGTGCCACCAGTGACCCCTTTAGCGGGGGGCGCACAGATACGCAGTATTTT
>TRBJ1-2|.|.|15|TRBV5-1
CASSSQPTGNYGYTF
TGCGCCAGCAGCTCACAACCTACAGGGAACTATGGCTACACCTTC
>TRBJ1-3|.|.|17|TRBV28
CASSLETSLSSGNTIYF
TGTGCCAGCAGTTTAGAGACATCCCTTTCCTCTGGAAACACCATATATTTT